Listed below are T cell receptor beta chains from one sample, sequenced in a study of metastatic and nonmetastatic thyroid tumors. TCRdb reanalyzed the PCR reads via MiXCR. The table includes roughly 53,000 clones, approximately 22% detected once. Material: blood. These receptors all stem from a female donor with papillary thyroid cancer or a benign thyroid nodule (not recorded which). Some clones in this sample may be carry-over from other donors' samples. CDR3s include the opening cysteine and the closing phenylalanine or tryptophan. Each record gives: V gene, D gene, CDR3 protein. D genes are given only for firm matches.

TRBV5-1,NA,CASSPNLGFGELFF
TRBV5-1,TRBD1,CASSTNPGQGTDTQYF
TRBV7-6,TRBD2,CASSLAAAGDEQYF
TRBV20-1,NA,CSARAGLGTINYGYTF
TRBV7-9,TRBD2,CASSLGGLEETQYF
TRBV7-8,TRBD2,CASSLHPSGHYEQYF
TRBV12-3/TRBV12-4,TRBD1,CASGRQGKYEQYF
TRBV18,TRBD2,CASSPLQGTSGRISYEQYF
TRBV5-1,TRBD2,CASSLGTSSGELFF
TRBV6-1,NA,CASRQITGALFF
TRBV19,TRBD2,CASSLTGGRAYEQYF
TRBV7-8,NA,CASSLGGQQSGYTF
TRBV7-9,NA,CASSAGVGRTTEAFF
TRBV5-6,TRBD1,CASSGDRYYGYTF
TRBV9,NA,CASSVRVSTDTQYF
TRBV14,TRBD1,CASSQRQGALIETQYF
TRBV12-3/TRBV12-4,NA,CASSPRTGVYEQYF
TRBV28,NA,CASVDAVPNQPHHF
TRBV30,NA,CAWRQNHNEQYF
TRBV11-1,NA,CASSLSPSKGTKNIQYF
TRBV6-5,NA,CASSYSAHGANVLTF
TRBV19,TRBD1,CASSTSTGSNYGYTF
TRBV7-9,NA,CASSSTDGYTF
TRBV10-2,TRBD1,CATSLGQGAQETQYF
TRBV6-1,TRBD1,CASSLDGTGPSYEQYF